This T cell receptor (beta chain) derives from a study of control samples from healthy donors and cancer patients. This CDR3 region has 15 residues. Trimming cost V 3 bases and J 7 bases; bases outside gene matches: 7. Per the germline V gene, CDR1 is KGHDR and CDR2 is SFDVKD. Repertoires were generated with immunoSEQ multiplex PCR, while TCRdb's copy carries only in-frame clones and drops some. The sample carries 100,000 to 150,000 clones, 75% to 95% recorded once. This chain links TRBV24-1 with TRBJ1-4; 7 nucleotides line up with TRBD1. Sequenced sample: blood. The source of this sequence is a man aged 18 to 29 in good health. The CDR3 region has the DNA TGTGCCACCAGTGATCCCGACAGGGAGGGTGAAAAACTGTTTTTT. It is translated as CATSDPDREGEKLFF.